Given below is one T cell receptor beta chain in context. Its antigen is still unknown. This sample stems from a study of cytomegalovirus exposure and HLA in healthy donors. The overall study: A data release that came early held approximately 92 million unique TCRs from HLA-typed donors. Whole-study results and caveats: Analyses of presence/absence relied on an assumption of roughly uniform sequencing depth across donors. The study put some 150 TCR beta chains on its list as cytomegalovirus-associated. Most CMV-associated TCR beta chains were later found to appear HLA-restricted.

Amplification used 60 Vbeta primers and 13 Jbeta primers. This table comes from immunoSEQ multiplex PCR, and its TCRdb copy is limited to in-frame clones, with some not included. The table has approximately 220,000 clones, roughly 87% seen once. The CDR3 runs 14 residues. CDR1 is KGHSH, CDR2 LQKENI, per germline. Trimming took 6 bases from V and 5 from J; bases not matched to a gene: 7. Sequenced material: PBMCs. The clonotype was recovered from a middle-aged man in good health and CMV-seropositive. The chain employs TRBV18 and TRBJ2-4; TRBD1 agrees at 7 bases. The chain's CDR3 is CASSLRQGQNIQYF. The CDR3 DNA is TGTGCCAGCTCTCTTAGACAGGGCCAAAACATTCAGTACTTC. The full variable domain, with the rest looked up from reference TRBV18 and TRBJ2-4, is NAGVMQNPRHLVRRRGQEARLRCSPMKGHSHVYWYRQLPEEGLKFMVYLQKENIIDESGMPKERFSAEFPKEGPSILRIQQVVRGDSAAYFCASSLRQGQNIQYFGAGTRLSVL.